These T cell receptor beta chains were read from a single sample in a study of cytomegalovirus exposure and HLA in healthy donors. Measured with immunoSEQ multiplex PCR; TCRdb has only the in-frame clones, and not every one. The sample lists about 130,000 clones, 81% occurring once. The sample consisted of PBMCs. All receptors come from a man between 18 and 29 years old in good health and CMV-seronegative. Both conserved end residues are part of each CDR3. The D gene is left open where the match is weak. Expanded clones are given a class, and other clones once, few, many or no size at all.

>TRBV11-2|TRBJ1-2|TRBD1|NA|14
CASSFRTGHYGYTF
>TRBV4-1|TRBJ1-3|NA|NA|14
CASSQGLLGNTIYF
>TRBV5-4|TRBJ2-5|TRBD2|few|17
CASSSTPGLASGETQYF
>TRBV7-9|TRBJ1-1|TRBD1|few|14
CASSPGQGYEEAFF
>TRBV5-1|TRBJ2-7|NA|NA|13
CASSDLGGWEQYF
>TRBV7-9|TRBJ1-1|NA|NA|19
CASSFSEPRTVSGWFEAFF
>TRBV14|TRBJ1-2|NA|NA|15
CASSQDLFSYYGYTF
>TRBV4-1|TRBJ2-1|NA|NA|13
CASSPRLGDEQFF
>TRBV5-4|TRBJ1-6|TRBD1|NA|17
CASSLPGQGSGNSPLHF
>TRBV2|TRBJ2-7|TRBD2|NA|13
CASRGLLAYEQYF
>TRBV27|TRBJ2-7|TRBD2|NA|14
CASKGLAKTYEQYF
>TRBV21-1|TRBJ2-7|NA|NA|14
CASSPREENYEQYF
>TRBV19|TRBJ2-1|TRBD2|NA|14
CASSLAGGPREQFF
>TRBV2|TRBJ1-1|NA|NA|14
CASSEALQLPEAFF
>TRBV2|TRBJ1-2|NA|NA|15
CAIVLSRLYTDGYTF
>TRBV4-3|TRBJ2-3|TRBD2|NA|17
CASSQVAGPLQTDTQYF
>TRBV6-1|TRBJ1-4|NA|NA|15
CASSDGILLFEKLFF
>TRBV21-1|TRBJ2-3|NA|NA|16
CASSVLLGGATDTQYF
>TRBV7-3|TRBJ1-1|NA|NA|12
CASRKSDSEAFF
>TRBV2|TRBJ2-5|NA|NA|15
CAERRPLRPQETQYF
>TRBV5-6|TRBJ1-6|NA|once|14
CASSLVPNDSPLHF
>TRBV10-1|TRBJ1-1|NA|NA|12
CASSESAGLSFF
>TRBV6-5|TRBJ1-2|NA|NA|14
CASSYSTERYGYTF
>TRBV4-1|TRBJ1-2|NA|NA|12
CATATEGYGYTF
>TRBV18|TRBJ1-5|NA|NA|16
CASSSVGGGLNQPQHF
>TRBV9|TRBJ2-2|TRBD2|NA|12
CASRRGTGELFF
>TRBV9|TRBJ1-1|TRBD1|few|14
CASSTKGAGGEAFF
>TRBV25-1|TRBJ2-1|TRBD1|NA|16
CASSEYWDRGRNEQFF
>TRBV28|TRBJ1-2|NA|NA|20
CASSSLIKGGTQSSNYGYTF
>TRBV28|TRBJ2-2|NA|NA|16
CASSLGGTARTGELFF
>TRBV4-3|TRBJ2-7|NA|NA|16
CASSPWLGSGSYEQYF
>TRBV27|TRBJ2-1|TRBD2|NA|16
CASISGGASSYNEQFF
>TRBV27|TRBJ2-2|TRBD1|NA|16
CASTPLTGANTGELFF
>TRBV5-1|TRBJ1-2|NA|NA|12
CASREGVVGYTF
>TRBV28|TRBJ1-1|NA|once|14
CASSRESLVTEAFF
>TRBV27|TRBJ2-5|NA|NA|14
CASSFTGFLETQYF
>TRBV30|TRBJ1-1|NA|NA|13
CAWAAGVGTEAFF
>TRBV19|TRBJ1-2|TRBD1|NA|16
CASIGTGGGRHYGYTF
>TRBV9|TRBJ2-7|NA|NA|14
CASSVDQGPREQYF
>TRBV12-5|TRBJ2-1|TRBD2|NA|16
CASGLGIAGGPHEQFF
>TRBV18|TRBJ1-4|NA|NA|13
CASSPGTVEKLFF
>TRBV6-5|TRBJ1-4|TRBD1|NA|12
CASSRGGEGLFF
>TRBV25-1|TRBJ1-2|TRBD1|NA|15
CASSPPGGLRRGYTF
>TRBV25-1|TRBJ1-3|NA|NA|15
CASSEYMGQGNTIYF
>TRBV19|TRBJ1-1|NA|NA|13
CASSYRGNTEAFF